This TCR beta chain was observed in a study of identical twins. This clonotype was found a few times. TCRdb reprocessed the 5' RACE reads via MiXCR and lists one record per CDR3 protein. Among just under 550,000 distinct CDR3 sequences listed, approximately 14% were seen once. Germline V gene lookup returns CDR1 LNHNV and CDR2 YYDKDF (reference sequence). The CDR3 covers 15 residues. Between the trimmed V and J ends, which lost 0 bases and 0 bases, there was a span of 5 bases. These data also featured in a second study, about yellow fever vaccine responses in identical twins.

J is TRBJ2-2 and V is TRBV15; unclear D gene. The source of this sequence is a woman aged 18 to 35 in good health. The sample comprised CD4+ T cells sorted from blood. DNA for the CDR3: TGTGCCACCAGCAGAGATATCACGAACACCGGGGAGCTGTTTTTT. Its translation is CATSRDITNTGELFF.